Included here is one T cell receptor (beta chain) sequence, with context. This entry belongs to a study of blood T cell repertoires in COVID-19. At the level of the study: Researchers got acute and convalescent COVID-19 samples from the United States, Italy and Spain. The cDNA or gDNA used as material had been derived from T cells, B-cell-depleted T cells, or PBMCs.

Authors' data handling: Amplified reference gene primers provided the basis for estimating nucleated cell counts. Assay: immunoSEQ multiplex PCR; the TCRdb copy retains only in-frame clones and omits some. The V and J calls and clone size come from that table; D and trimming were worked out from the DNA. The sample has hundreds of thousands of clones, 86% seen once. CDR1 is SQVTM, CDR2 ANQGSEA, per germline. The CDR3 has 14 residues. Losses at the gene ends were 5 bases for V and 13 bases for J; bases not matched to a gene: 14. This clonotype was sampled from a woman in her 30s with active or convalescent COVID-19. This rearrangement joins TRBV29-1 to TRBJ1-2; 12 nucleotides agree with TRBD1. Sequencing used peripheral blood. CDR3 bases: TGCAGCGTTCGGCGTGAGGGACAGGGGGCTGAGTTCACCTTC. Its translation is CSVRREGQGAEFTF.